One and the same sample provided the 23 T cell receptor beta chains below, sequenced in a study of T cell repertoires in cytomegalovirus infection. Each CDR3 protein gets one entry after TCRdb re-called the reads with MiXCR. The sample lists 560,000 or so distinct CDR3 sequences; 16% were seen once. Sequencing was performed on CD8+ T cells from PBMCs. These receptors were collected from a human donor in good health (CMV status not recorded). Some clones in this sample may be carry-over from other donors' samples.

This chain connects TRBV19 to TRBJ2-7; TRBD2 might be the D (6 bases). The CDR3 has 17 residues. Germline assignment: CDR1 LNHDA and CDR2 SQIVND (reference sequence). The V end was cut by 4 bases, the J end by 4 bases, with 23 bases between. CDR3: CASSTIVRPGDPYEQYF. The CDR3 nucleotides read TGTGCCAGTAGTACCATCGTCCGCCCGGGGGACCCATACGAGCAGTACTTC.

The chain recombines TRBV5-1 with TRBJ1-1, with 8 bases fitting TRBD1. J gave up 2 bases and V 2 bases, and 14 bases lay outside the gene matches. Germline V lookup: CDR1 SGHRS, CDR2 YFSETQ. CDR3 length equals 18 residues. The CDR3 sequence is CASSFSQSTTGVNTEAFF. The CDR3 DNA follows: TGCGCCAGCAGCTTTTCCCAATCCACGACAGGGGTAAACACTGAAGCTTTCTTT. Combining the CDR3 with reference TRBV5-1 and TRBJ1-1 gives the whole variable domain KAGVTQTPRYLIKTRGQQVTLSCSPISGHRSVSWYQQTPGQGLQFLFEYFSETQRNKGNFPGRFSGRQFSNSRSEMNVSTLELGDSALYLCASSFSQSTTGVNTEAFFGQGTRLTVV.

Regarding this clonotype: With a much larger clone just one base away, this may be a read error. The chain links TRBV28 to TRBJ2-3, with TRBD1 as a possible D gene (5 bases). CDR1 and CDR2 (germline): MDHEN, SYDVKM. Trimming took 5 bases from V and 1 from J, leaving 16 bases between them. This CDR3 region has 16 residues. DNA of the CDR3: TGTGCCAGCAGTATGCTGATCCCCAGGGGCACAGATACGCAGTATTTT. This translates into CASSMLIPRGTDTQYF.

V is TRBV24-1 and J is TRBJ2-3; D gene unclear. V was clipped by 3 bases and J by 0 bases, with 9 bases between them. The CDR3 is 15 amino acids. The germline gives CDR1 KGHDR, CDR2 SFDVKD. CDR3 in amino acids: CATSDPKGSTDTQYF. In nucleotides, the CDR3 is TGTGCCACCAGTGATCCCAAAGGGAGCACAGATACGCAGTATTTT.

The table lists this clonotype with many counts. The J gene is TRBJ2-2, the V gene TRBV28; D might be TRBD1 (6 bases). V lost 5 bases, J lost 2 bases, and 21 bases lay in between. The CDR3 loop spans 18 amino acids. CDR1 MDHEN and CDR2 SYDVKM come from the germline V gene. CDR3 sequence reads: CASSHSRDTRPNTGELFF. DNA of the CDR3: TGTGCCAGCAGTCACTCGAGGGACACCCGGCCCAACACCGGGGAGCTGTTTTTT.

This clonotype was detected ten times or more. V and J are TRBV6-2 or TRBV6-3 and TRBJ2-5; 13 bases line up with TRBD2. Germline CDR1 MNHEY, CDR2 SVGEGT. V was pared by 0 bases and J by 4 bases, with 14 bases of the junction left unmatched. This CDR3 comprises 20 residues. The CDR3 coding sequence is TGTGCCAGCAGTTACTCCAATCGACTAGCGGGGGGCCCCCCGCCAGAGACCCAGTACTTC. Translating gives CASSYSNRLAGGPPPETQYF.

The rearrangement uses TRBV4-2 and TRBJ2-2; TRBD2 is a possible D gene (5 bases). Germline V gene lookup returns CDR1 LGHNA and CDR2 YNFKEQ. CDR3 length equals 17 residues. V dropped 4 bases and J dropped 2 bases, with 17 bases sitting between them. The CDR3 nucleotides read TGTGCCAGCAGCCTCAGAGTAGGTAGCGTCAACACCGGGGAGCTGTTTTTT. It encodes CASSLRVGSVNTGELFF.

This clonotype occurred many times. This chain uses TRBV28 with TRBJ2-3, with D possibly TRBD1 on 5 matching bases. Germline assignment: CDR1 MDHEN and CDR2 SYDVKM. Trimming took off 2 bases at V and 0 bases at J, with 12 bases between the two ends. The length of the CDR3 is 16 residues. The DNA of the CDR3 is TGTGCCAGCAGTTTACCCAGGGAATGGAGCACAGATACGCAGTATTTT. Protein: CASSLPREWSTDTQYF.

This clonotype was counted only a few times. This chain uses TRBV15 with TRBJ2-3, with 8 bases aligning to TRBD1. This CDR3 region has 15 residues. With V trimmed by 5 bases and J by 5 bases, 9 bases remained unmatched. From germline, CDR1 is LNHNV and CDR2 YYDKDF (reference sequence). CDR3 DNA: TGTGCCACCAGCTCCGACAGGGGCGCGGTAGATACGCAGTATTTT. Its protein is CATSSDRGAVDTQYF.

This clonotype appeared many times. V gene TRBV28 combines with J gene TRBJ2-2, with D maybe TRBD2 (6 bases). Trimming removed 3 bases from V and 2 bases from J, with 10 bases in between. In germline, CDR1 is MDHEN, CDR2 SYDVKM. The length of the CDR3 is 15 residues. The CDR3 here is CASSFRGVNTGELFF. The CDR3 nucleotides read TGTGCCAGCAGTTTCCGCGGGGTTAACACCGGGGAGCTGTTTTTT.

This chain joins TRBV24-1 and TRBJ2-7, with D possibly being TRBD2 (5 bases). The CDR3 spans 12 residues. The germline V gene encodes CDR1 KGHDR and CDR2 SFDVKD. V dropped 5 bases and J dropped 6 bases, with 10 bases sitting between them. The chain's CDR3 is CATSAGEGEQYF. CDR3 coding DNA: TGTGCCACCAGTGCAGGAGAGGGCGAGCAGTACTTC.

This clonotype was counted ten times or more. This chain uses TRBV7-2 with TRBJ2-7; TRBD2 might be the D (6 bases). Germline lookup yields CDR1 SGHTA and CDR2 FQGNSA. Trimming shortened V by 5 bases and J by 4 bases, and 24 bases separated the two germline ends. This CDR3 spans 17 amino acids. This CDR3 is CASSLVLLRDSVYEQYF. The CDR3 DNA sequence: TGTGCCAGCAGCCTAGTTCTTCTTCGGGACTCCGTATACGAGCAGTACTTC. The full variable domain, in which reference TRBV7-2 and TRBJ2-7 provide the parts outside the CDR3, is GAGVSQSPSNKVTEKGKDVELRCDPISGHTALYWYRQSLGQGLEFLIYFQGNSAPDKSGLPSDRFSAERTGGSVSTLTIQRTQQEDSAVYLCASSLVLLRDSVYEQYFGPGTRLTVT.

This clonotype showed up just a few times. V is TRBV6-5 and J is TRBJ1-3; D remains ambiguous. V lost 10 bases and J lost 4, with 20 bases in between. This CDR3 is built from 15 residues. Germline loops: CDR1 MNHEY, CDR2 SVGAGI. The CDR3 sequence is CATGEGSGAGNTIYF. DNA of the CDR3: TGTGCCACCGGGGAGGGATCGGGTGCCGGAAACACCATATATTTT.

This chain uses TRBV4-1 with TRBJ1-5, with D perhaps TRBD1 (6 bases). From germline, CDR1 is MGHRA and CDR2 YSYEKL. V was clipped by 4 bases and J by 6 bases, with 10 bases between them. CDR3 length equals 13 residues. The CDR3 loop is CASSLQGFQPQHF. CDR3 DNA sequence: TGCGCCAGCAGCCTACAGGGATTTCAGCCCCAGCATTTT.

This chain links TRBV27 with TRBJ2-2, with D tentatively TRBD1 (5 bases). CDR3 length: 17 residues. Trimming cost V 4 bases and J 1 base, with 16 bases left between them. Germline values: CDR1 MNHEY, CDR2 SMNVEV (reference sequence). CDR3 sequence reads: CASSSQTDPLNTGELFF. The CDR3 DNA reads as TGTGCCAGCAGTTCTCAGACAGACCCTTTGAACACCGGGGAGCTGTTTTTT.

The rearrangement uses TRBV7-3 and TRBJ2-1, with D perhaps matching TRBD1 or TRBD2 (7 bases each). V was cut by 4 bases and J by 10 bases, with 23 bases left in between. The CDR3 is made up of 16 amino acids. Germline CDR1 is SGHTA and CDR2 is FQGTGA. CDR3: CASSSGLGGMLREQFF. The CDR3 bases are TGTGCCAGCAGCTCCGGACTAGGGGGCATGTTGAGGGAGCAGTTCTTC.

This clonotype was seen a few times. The genes are TRBV5-4 and TRBJ1-1; 12 positions agree with TRBD1. The trim removed 3 bases at V and 4 bases at J, leaving 1 base unmatched. The CDR3 is 14 residues long. CDR1 SGHNT and CDR2 YYREEE come from the germline V gene (reference sequence). CDR3 sequence (DNA): TGTGCCAGCAGCTGGGGACAGGGGGCCACTGAAGCTTTCTTT. It encodes CASSWGQGATEAFF.

This clonotype showed up many times. This chain uses TRBV14 with TRBJ1-1; TRBD1 is a possible D gene (6 bases). The ends were cut back, 4 bases at V and 5 bases at J, with 23 bases in the middle. The CDR3 totals 17 residues. Germline V CDR1 and CDR2: SGHDN, FVKESK. The CDR3 DNA reads TGTGCCAGCAGCCGCAGAAGGGGGGAGCCCCGGGGAACTGAAGCTTTCTTT. It is translated as CASSRRRGEPRGTEAFF.

V gene TRBV13 combines with J gene TRBJ2-1, with TRBD1 identical over 9 bases. Trimming removed 5 bases from V and 9 bases from J; junction bases left unmatched: 5. Germline V CDR1 and CDR2: PRHDT, FYEKMQ (reference sequence). The CDR3 is 13 residues long. The CDR3 nucleotides are TGTGCCAGCAGCACTACAGGGGGCGGTGAGCAGTTCTTC. Amino acid sequence: CASSTTGGGEQFF. The full variable domain, in which reference TRBV13 and TRBJ2-1 provide the parts outside the CDR3, is AAGVIQSPRHLIKEKRETATLKCYPIPRHDTVYWYQQGPGQDPQFLISFYEKMQSDKGSIPDRFSAQQFSDYHSELNMSSLELGDSALYFCASSTTGGGEQFFGPGTRLTVL.

In regard to this clonotype: This may be a read error: a much more frequent sequence differs by one nucleotide. This sequence joins TRBV4-2 and TRBJ2-1, with D perhaps assigned TRBD1 or TRBD2 (6 bases each). The length of the CDR3 is 15 residues. Germline CDR1 LGHNA, CDR2 YNFKEQ. In DNA, the CDR3 is TGTGCCATCAGCCAAGATCGCGGGACAATCAATGAGCAGTTCTTC. Its translation is CAISQDRGTINEQFF.

This clonotype was seen only a few times. The CDR3: CASSVDLLNYGYTF. The CDR3 DNA is TGTGCCAGCAGCGTGGACTTACTCAACTATGGCTACACCTTC. The gene calls are TRBV7-6 and TRBJ1-2; D unresolved. This CDR3 region has 14 residues. V was trimmed by 5 bases and J by 2 bases, leaving 12 bases between them. Germline V CDR1 and CDR2: SGHVS, FNYEAQ.

With respect to this clonotype: This may come from a read error, since a much larger clone is one base off. The chain couples TRBV28 to TRBJ1-2; a possible D gene is TRBD1 (5 bases). Germline V lookup: CDR1 MDHEN, CDR2 SYDVKM. The CDR3 consists of 14 residues. Here the CDR3 reads CATSLGTGFYGYAF. CDR3 sequence (DNA): TGTGCCACTTCGCTTGGGACCGGCTTTTATGGCTACGCCTTC.

The table lists this clonotype with a few counts. The chain is built from TRBV19 and TRBJ1-1, with D hard to call. CDR1 and CDR2 from the germline V gene are LNHDA and SQIVND (reference sequence). This CDR3 is built from 14 residues. V was clipped by 7 bases and J by 3 bases, with 15 bases between them. DNA for the CDR3: TGTGCCAGTATTTGGACGGCCAAAGACACTGAAGCTTTCTTT. Amino acids: CASIWTAKDTEAFF.